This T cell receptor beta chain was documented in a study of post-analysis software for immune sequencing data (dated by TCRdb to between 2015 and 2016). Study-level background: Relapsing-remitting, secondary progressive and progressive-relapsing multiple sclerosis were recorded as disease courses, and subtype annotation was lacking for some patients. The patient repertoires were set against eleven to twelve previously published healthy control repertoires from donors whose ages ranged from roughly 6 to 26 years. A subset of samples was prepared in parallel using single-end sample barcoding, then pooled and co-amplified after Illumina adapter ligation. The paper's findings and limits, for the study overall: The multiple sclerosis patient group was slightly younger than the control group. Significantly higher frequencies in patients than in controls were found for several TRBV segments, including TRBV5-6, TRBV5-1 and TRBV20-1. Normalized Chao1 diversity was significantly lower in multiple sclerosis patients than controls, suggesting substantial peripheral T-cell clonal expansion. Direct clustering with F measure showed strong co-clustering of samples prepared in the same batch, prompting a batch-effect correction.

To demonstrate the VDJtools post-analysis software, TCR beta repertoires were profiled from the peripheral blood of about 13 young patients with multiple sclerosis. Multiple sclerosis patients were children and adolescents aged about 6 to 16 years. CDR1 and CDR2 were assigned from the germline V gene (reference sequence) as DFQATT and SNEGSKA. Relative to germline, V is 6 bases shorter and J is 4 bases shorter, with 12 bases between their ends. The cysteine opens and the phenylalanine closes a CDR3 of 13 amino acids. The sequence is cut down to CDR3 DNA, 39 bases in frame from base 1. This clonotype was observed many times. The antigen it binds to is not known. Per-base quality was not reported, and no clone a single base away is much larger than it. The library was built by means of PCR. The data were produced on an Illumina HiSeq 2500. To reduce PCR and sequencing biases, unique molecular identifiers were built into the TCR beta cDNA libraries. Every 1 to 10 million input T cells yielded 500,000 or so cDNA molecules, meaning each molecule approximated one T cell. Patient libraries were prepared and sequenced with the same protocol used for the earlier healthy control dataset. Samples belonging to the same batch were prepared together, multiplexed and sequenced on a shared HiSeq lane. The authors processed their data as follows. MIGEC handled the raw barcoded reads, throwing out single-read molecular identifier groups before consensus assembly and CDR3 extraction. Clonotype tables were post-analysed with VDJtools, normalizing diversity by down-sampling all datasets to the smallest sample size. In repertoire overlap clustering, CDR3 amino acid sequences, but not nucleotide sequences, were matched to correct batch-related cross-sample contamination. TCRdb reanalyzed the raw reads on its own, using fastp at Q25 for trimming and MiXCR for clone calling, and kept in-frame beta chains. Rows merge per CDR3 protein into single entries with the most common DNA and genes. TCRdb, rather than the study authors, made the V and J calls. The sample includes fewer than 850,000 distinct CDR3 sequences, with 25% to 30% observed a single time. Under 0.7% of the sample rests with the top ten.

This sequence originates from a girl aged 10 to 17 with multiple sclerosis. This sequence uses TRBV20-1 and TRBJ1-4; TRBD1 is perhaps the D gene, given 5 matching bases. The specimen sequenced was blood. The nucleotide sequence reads TGCAGTGCCGTGGGACCTAATAATGAAAAACTGTTTTTT. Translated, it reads CSAVGPNNEKLFF.